These T cell receptor beta chains were read from a single sample in a study of response to subunit inactivated influenza vaccine. Each CDR3 protein gets one entry after TCRdb re-called the RT-PCR reads with MiXCR. The sample comprises hundreds of thousands of distinct CDR3 sequences, approximately 11% of which are singletons, and roughly 12% rests with the top ten. The specimen comprised PBMCs from blood, sampled about 40 days after vaccination. These receptors were obtained from a man in his forties or fifties who received an inactivated influenza vaccine. The CDR3 runs from the conserved cysteine through the conserved F or W. D genes are given only for firm matches. Not every row has a clone size; where given, it reads once, few, many or a size class.

D	size	J	V	CDR3	DNA
TRBD2	many	TRBJ2-7	TRBV7-2	CASSPTSGTYEQYF	TGTGCCAGCAGCCCAACTAGCGGAACCTACGAGCAGTACTTC
NA	few	TRBJ2-3	TRBV7-6	CASSLRADYTDTQYF	TGTGCCAGCAGCTTAAGGGCTGATTACACAGATACGCAGTATTTT
NA	NA	TRBJ2-1	TRBV9	CASNQGPYNEQFF	TGTGCCAGCAATCAGGGCCCCTACAATGAGCAGTTCTTC
NA	few	TRBJ1-4	TRBV7-9	CASSSLMTATNEKLFF	TGTGCCAGCAGCTCCCTAATGACAGCAACTAATGAAAAACTGTTTTTT
NA	NA	TRBJ1-1	TRBV20-1	CSAHPGSKAFF	TGCAGTGCCCACCCGGGATCTAAAGCTTTCTTT
TRBD2	few	TRBJ2-1	TRBV4-3	CASSQDPAGAYLNEQFF	TGCGCCAGCAGCCAAGATCCAGCGGGGGCTTATCTTAATGAGCAGTTCTTC
TRBD1	NA	TRBJ2-7	TRBV10-2	CASSEPGQGSNEQYF	TGCGCCAGCAGTGAACCGGGACAGGGGTCCAACGAGCAGTACTTC
NA	NA	TRBJ2-2	TRBV27	CASSWLRGSTGELFF	TGTGCCAGCAGTTGGCTTCGGGGGAGCACCGGGGAGCTGTTTTTT
TRBD2	many	TRBJ2-5	TRBV7-9	CASSAGGLEETQYF	TGTGCCAGCAGCGCGGGAGGGCTCGAAGAGACCCAGTACTTC
NA	few	TRBJ1-2	TRBV12-3/TRBV12-4	CASSFFQVNYGYTF	TGTGCCAGCAGTTTCTTCCAGGTGAACTATGGCTACACCTTC
NA	many	TRBJ1-3	TRBV12-3/TRBV12-4	CASRYSWGSGNTIYF	TGTGCCAGCAGGTACTCCTGGGGGTCCGGAAACACCATATATTTT
NA	NA	TRBJ2-1	TRBV5-6	CASSLQDPGHEQFF	TGTGCCAGCAGCTTGCAAGACCCGGGACATGAGCAGTTCTTC
TRBD1	few	TRBJ2-5	TRBV14	CASSLRQGRRETQYF	TGTGCCAGCAGCCTCCGACAGGGTAGGCGAGAGACCCAGTACTTC
TRBD2	few	TRBJ2-2	TRBV7-2	CASIESGGSTGELFF	TGTGCCAGCATCGAGTCGGGGGGGAGCACCGGGGAGCTGTTTTTT
TRBD1	few	TRBJ1-1	TRBV9	CASSVGDRGSTEAFF	TGTGCCAGCAGCGTAGGGGACAGGGGGAGCACTGAAGCTTTCTTT
NA	many	TRBJ1-1	TRBV5-1	CASSRLGAGVDTEAFF	TGCGCCAGCAGCCGACTCGGGGCAGGGGTAGACACTGAAGCTTTCTTT
NA	NA	TRBJ2-1	TRBV9	CDSSVVGGTYNEQFF	TGTGACAGCAGCGTAGTAGGCGGGACGTACAATGAGCAGTTCTTC
NA	NA	TRBJ2-1	TRBV7-2	CASSLTWAGPGNEQFF	TGTGCCAGCAGCTTAACTTGGGCCGGCCCAGGCAATGAGCAGTTCTTC
NA	few	TRBJ2-1	TRBV29-1	CSVESERLYNEQFF	TGCAGCGTTGAGTCTGAGAGATTATACAATGAGCAGTTCTTC
NA	NA	TRBJ1-5	TRBV5-5	CASSLSELRNQPQHF	TGTGCCAGCAGCTTGTCGGAGCTCCGAAATCAGCCCCAGCATTTT
NA	NA	TRBJ2-1	TRBV3-1	CASSALSGSYEDEQFF	TGTGCCAGCAGCGCCCTTAGTGGCTCCTACGAGGATGAGCAGTTCTTC
NA	NA	TRBJ2-4	TRBV15	CATSDRTINIQYF	TGTGCCACCAGCGACCGCACTATAAACATTCAGTACTTC